The 6 T cell receptor beta chains listed next were all sequenced from one sample in a study of T-cell memory formation after mild COVID-19 (dated by TCRdb to about 2021). The library was obtained by 5' RACE. Sequencing was performed on an Illumina NovaSeq 6000. In TCRdb, the public reads were trimmed at Q25 with fastp and aligned with MiXCR, with productive beta chains retained. Records with the same CDR3 protein are collapsed into one entry carrying the most frequent genes and DNA. Present in this sample are a few hundred thousand distinct CDR3 sequences, around a fifth of which were seen just once. The top ten constitute 21% of the sample. Material for sequencing was PBMCs or a T cell subset sorted from them (not recorded which). These receptors were obtained from a man younger than 30 who had mild COVID-19 (a few samples of this study predate the infection). The sample titles of this study are shuffled in the database, so cell type and time point are left out; the donor was told from shared clones.

V gene TRBV6-5 combines with J gene TRBJ2-7, with a possible D match to TRBD1 (6 bases). Germline CDR1 MNHEY, CDR2 SVGAGI. The ends were cut back, 2 bases at V and 2 bases at J, with 7 bases in the middle. This CDR3 has 13 amino acids. Here the CDR3 DNA reads TGTGCCAGCAGTTACCCAGGGGCCTACGAGCAGTACTTC. The encoded protein is CASSYPGAYEQYF.

The chain employs TRBV5-4 and TRBJ2-3; D remains ambiguous. Trimming took 0 bases from V and 2 from J, leaving 4 bases between them. The CDR3 contains 13 residues. Germline-derived CDR1 and CDR2 are SGHNT and YYREEE (reference sequence). As DNA, the CDR3 is TGTGCCAGCAGCTTGGCAATCACAGATACGCAGTATTTT. Translating it yields CASSLAITDTQYF.

V and J are TRBV7-2 and TRBJ2-5; no reliable D call. CDR1 is SGHTA and CDR2 is FQGNSA in the germline V gene. The CDR3 is made up of 14 amino acids. Trimming pared 0 bases from V and 0 bases from J, leaving 5 bases between. Here the CDR3 DNA reads TGTGCCAGCAGCTTAGCTACTAACCAAGAGACCCAGTACTTC. Its protein is CASSLATNQETQYF.

The rearrangement uses TRBV6-2 or TRBV6-3 and TRBJ1-5; D remains unclear. This CDR3 contains 15 residues. V lost 2 bases, J lost 4 bases, and 12 bases lay in between. Germline CDR1 reads MNHEY; CDR2 reads SVGEGT. CDR3 nucleotide sequence: TGTGCCAGCAGTTACACCCCGATGGAAAATCAGCCCCAGCATTTT. It is translated as CASSYTPMENQPQHF.

This clonotype was found a few times. This chain links TRBV10-3 with TRBJ1-1; 10 nucleotides match TRBD1. This CDR3 region has 14 residues. CDR1 is ENHRY and CDR2 is SYGVKD in the germline V gene. V lost 9 bases and J lost 5; bases outside the gene matches: 9. The CDR3 DNA follows: TGTGCCATATCCTCCGGGACAGGGGTTACTGAAGCTTTCTTT. Protein sequence: CAISSGTGVTEAFF.

This clonotype was detected only a few times. V usage is TRBV19 and J usage is TRBJ2-7, with 7 bases lining up with TRBD1. Germline V gives CDR1 LNHDA, CDR2 SQIVND (reference sequence). V lost 4 bases, J lost 1 base, and 10 bases stayed unmatched. The CDR3 has 16 residues. The DNA of the CDR3 is TGTGCCAGTAGTAACCCGAGACAGGGTGGTTCCTACGAGCAGTACTTC. This gives the protein CASSNPRQGGSYEQYF.